The rows below give T cell receptor beta chains drawn from one sample of a study of sequential checkpoint blockade in melanoma. Some clones are missing from TCRdb's copy, which holds only in-frame ones; the method was immunoSEQ multiplex PCR. This sample has about 10,000 clones, with over 60% found just once. Here the sequenced sample was CD8+ T cells sorted from blood (inferred from file names), taken from a patient given nivolumab and ipilimumab in sequence. The receptors originated from a human donor with melanoma. Both conserved end residues are part of each CDR3. Each record gives: V gene, J gene, CDR3 protein.

V gene: TRBV4-3
J gene: TRBJ1-6
CDR3 protein: CASSRTGVNSPLHF

V gene: TRBV28
J gene: -
CDR3 protein: CASSFQGGYEQYF

V gene: TRBV7-2
J gene: TRBJ2-7
CDR3 protein: CASSLTSGRLYEQYF

V gene: TRBV5-8
J gene: TRBJ1-6
CDR3 protein: CASSLDRGYNSPLHF

V gene: TRBV28
J gene: TRBJ2-7
CDR3 protein: CASSLSSQGALVYEQYF

V gene: TRBV13
J gene: TRBJ1-3
CDR3 protein: CASSSPTGASGNTIYF

V gene: TRBV28
J gene: TRBJ1-4
CDR3 protein: CASSIGTGVEKLFF

V gene: TRBV5-8
J gene: TRBJ1-6
CDR3 protein: CASSKDRGYNSPLHF

V gene: TRBV6-1
J gene: TRBJ2-7
CDR3 protein: CASTATLGEQYF

V gene: TRBV5-4
J gene: TRBJ2-7
CDR3 protein: CASSQEGTSGGYEQYF

V gene: TRBV7-2
J gene: TRBJ2-7
CDR3 protein: CASSLTSGLYEQYF

V gene: TRBV27
J gene: TRBJ2-5
CDR3 protein: CASSLLGGDSTKQYF

V gene: TRBV6-5
J gene: TRBJ2-7
CDR3 protein: CASSDPGTTYEQYF

V gene: TRBV6-6
J gene: TRBJ2-2
CDR3 protein: CASSSAGGSGELFF